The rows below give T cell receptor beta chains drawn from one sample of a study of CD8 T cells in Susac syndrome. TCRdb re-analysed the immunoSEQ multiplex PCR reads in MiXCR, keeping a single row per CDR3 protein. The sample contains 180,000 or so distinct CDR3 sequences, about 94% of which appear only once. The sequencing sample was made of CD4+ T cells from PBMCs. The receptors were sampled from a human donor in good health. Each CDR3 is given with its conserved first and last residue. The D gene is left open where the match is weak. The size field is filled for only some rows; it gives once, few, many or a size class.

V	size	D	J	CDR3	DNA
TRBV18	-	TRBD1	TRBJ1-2	CASSPPGQGYGYTF	TGTGCCAGCTCACCACCGGGACAGGGGTATGGCTACACCTTC
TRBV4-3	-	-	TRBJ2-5	CASSPSPRGFQETQYF	TGCGCCAGCAGCCCCTCGCCACGGGGCTTCCAAGAGACCCAGTACTTC
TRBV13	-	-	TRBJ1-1	CASSLVGGVNTEAFF	TGTGCCAGCAGCTTAGTCGGGGGGGTGAACACTGAAGCTTTCTTT
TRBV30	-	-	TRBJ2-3	CASNRDSDTQYF	TGTGCCAGCAACCGGGACTCAGATACGCAGTATTTT
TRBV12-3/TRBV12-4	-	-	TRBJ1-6	CASSLAGAGSPLHF	TGTGCCAGCAGTTTAGCAGGAGCGGGTTCACCCCTCCACTTT
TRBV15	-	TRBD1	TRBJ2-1	CATSGTGWLRNEQFF	TGTGCCACCAGCGGGACAGGGTGGCTCCGAAATGAGCAGTTCTTC
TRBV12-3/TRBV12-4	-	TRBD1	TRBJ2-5	CASRLTGGTETQYF	TGTGCCAGCAGGTTGACAGGGGGCACAGAGACCCAGTACTTC
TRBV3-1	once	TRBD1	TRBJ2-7	CASSHRQGQTYEQYF	TGTGCCAGCAGCCACCGACAGGGGCAGACCTACGAGCAGTACTTC
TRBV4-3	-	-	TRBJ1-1	CASSQGRGGTEAFF	TGCGCCAGCAGCCAAGGACGGGGAGGCACTGAAGCTTTCTTT
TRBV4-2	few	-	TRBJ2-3	CASRGTQGTTTDTQYF	TGTGCCAGCAGGGGTACTCAGGGAACGACCACAGATACGCAGTATTTT
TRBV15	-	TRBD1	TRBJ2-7	CATSRRQGEGEQYF	TGTGCCACCAGCCGGAGACAGGGGGAAGGCGAGCAGTACTTC
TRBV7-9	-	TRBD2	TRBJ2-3	CASSPRLADTQYF	TGTGCCAGCAGCCCTCGACTAGCGGATACGCAGTATTTT
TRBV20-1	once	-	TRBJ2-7	CSVPGLGYEQYF	TGCAGTGTCCCGGGACTTGGCTACGAGCAGTACTTC
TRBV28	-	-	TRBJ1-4	CASSTTRGLFF	TGTGCCAGCAGTACGACCCGGGGACTGTTTTTT
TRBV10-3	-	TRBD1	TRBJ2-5	CAISEDRDQETQYF	TGTGCCATCAGCGAGGACAGGGACCAAGAGACCCAGTACTTC
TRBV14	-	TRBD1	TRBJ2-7	CASSRTGGVYEQYF	TGTGCCAGCAGCCGGACAGGGGGGGTGTACGAGCAGTACTTC
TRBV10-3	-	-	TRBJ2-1	CAISESSDEQFF	TGTGCCATCAGTGAGTCGTCGGATGAGCAGTTCTTC
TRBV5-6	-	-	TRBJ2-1	CASSMTGGNEQFF	TGTGCCAGCAGCATGACAGGCGGGAATGAGCAGTTCTTC
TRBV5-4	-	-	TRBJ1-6	CASSLGRMNSPLHF	TGTGCCAGCAGCTTGGGTCGGATGAATTCACCCCTCCACTTT
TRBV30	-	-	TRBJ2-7	CAWSGGGSEQYF	TGTGCCTGGAGTGGAGGGGGGAGCGAGCAGTACTTC
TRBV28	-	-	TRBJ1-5	CASSFGDKPQHF	TGTGCCAGCAGTTTCGGGGACAAGCCCCAGCATTTT
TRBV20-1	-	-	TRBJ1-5	CSARAGDYQPQHF	TGCAGTGCTAGGGCAGGGGACTATCAGCCCCAGCATTTT
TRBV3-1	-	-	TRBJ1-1	CASSLSLTGNTEAFF	TGTGCCAGCAGCCTTAGCCTTACTGGGAACACTGAAGCTTTCTTT
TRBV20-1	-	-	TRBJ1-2	CSARDTPGYTF	TGCAGTGCTAGAGATACCCCCGGCTACACCTTC
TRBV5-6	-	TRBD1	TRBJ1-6	CASAHRGGSPLHF	TGTGCCAGCGCCCACAGGGGAGGGTCACCCCTCCACTTT
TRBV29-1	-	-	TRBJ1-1	CSVVQGGYTEAFF	TGCAGCGTTGTACAGGGAGGTTACACTGAAGCTTTCTTT
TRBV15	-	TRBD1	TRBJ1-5	CATSRVGTGENQPQHF	TGTGCCACCAGCAGAGTAGGGACAGGCGAGAATCAGCCCCAGCATTTT
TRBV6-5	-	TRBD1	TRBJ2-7	CASSPSTTGGEQYF	TGTGCCAGCAGTCCTTCCACCACAGGGGGCGAGCAGTACTTC
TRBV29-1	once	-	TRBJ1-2	CSVEPSKRGADGYTF	TGCAGCGTTGAACCATCAAAGAGGGGCGCGGATGGCTACACCTTC
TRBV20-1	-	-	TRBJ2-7	CSARDMGSASYEQYF	TGCAGTGCTAGAGATATGGGGTCGGCCTCCTACGAGCAGTACTTC
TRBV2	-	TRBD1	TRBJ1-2	CATQGVNYGYTF	TGTGCCACCCAGGGGGTTAACTATGGCTACACCTTC
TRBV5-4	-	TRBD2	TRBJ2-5	CASSAGTSGGETQYF	TGTGCCAGCAGCGCGGGGACTAGCGGGGGAGAGACCCAGTACTTC
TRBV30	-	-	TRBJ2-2	CAWSWRGAGELFF	TGTGCCTGGAGTTGGCGAGGGGCCGGGGAGCTGTTTTTT
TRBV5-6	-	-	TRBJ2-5	CASSLGTLQETQYF	TGTGCCAGCAGCTTAGGGACTCTACAAGAGACCCAGTACTTC
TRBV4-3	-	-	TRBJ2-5	CASSQDRGFPQETQYF	TGCGCCAGCAGCCAAGATCGAGGCTTTCCACAAGAGACCCAGTACTTC
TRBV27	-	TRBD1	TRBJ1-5	CASADRALINQPQHF	TGTGCCAGCGCCGACAGGGCACTCATCAATCAGCCCCAGCATTTT
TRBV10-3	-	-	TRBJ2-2	CAISGQATGELFF	TGTGCCATCAGTGGTCAGGCTACCGGGGAGCTGTTTTTT
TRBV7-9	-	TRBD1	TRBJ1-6	CASSSSTGNSPLHF	TGTGCCAGCAGCTCTTCGACAGGGAATTCACCCCTCCACTTT
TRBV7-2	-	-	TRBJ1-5	CASSLGVVGWPQHF	TGTGCCAGCAGCTTGGGCGTGGTGGGCTGGCCCCAGCATTTT